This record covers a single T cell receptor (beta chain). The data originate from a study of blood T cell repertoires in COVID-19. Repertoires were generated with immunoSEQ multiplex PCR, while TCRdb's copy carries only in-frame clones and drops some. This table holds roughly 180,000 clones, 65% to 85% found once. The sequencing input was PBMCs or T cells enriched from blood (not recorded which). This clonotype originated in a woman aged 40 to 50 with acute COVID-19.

For the CDR3, the DNA is TGTGCCTCAGCCGACGGAGGGGGGGCCTACGAGCAGTACTTC. This gives the protein CASADGGGAYEQYF. This sequence joins TRBV19 and TRBJ2-7; weak D call: TRBD2 (7 bases). Trimming took off 11 bases at V and 2 bases at J, with 19 bases between the two ends. Germline assignment: CDR1 LNHDA and CDR2 SQIVND (reference sequence). The CDR3 has 14 amino acids.